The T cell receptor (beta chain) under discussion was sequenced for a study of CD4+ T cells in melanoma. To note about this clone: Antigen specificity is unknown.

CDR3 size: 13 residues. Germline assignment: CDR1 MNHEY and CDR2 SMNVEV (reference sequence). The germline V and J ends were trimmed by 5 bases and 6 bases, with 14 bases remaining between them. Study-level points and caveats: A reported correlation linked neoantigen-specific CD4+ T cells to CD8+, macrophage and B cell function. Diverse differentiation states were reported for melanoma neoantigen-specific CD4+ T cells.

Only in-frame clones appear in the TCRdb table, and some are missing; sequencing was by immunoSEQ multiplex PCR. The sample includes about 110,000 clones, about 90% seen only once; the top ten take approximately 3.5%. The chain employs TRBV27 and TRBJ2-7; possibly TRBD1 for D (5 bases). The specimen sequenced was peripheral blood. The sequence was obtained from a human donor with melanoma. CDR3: CASSLSAGFEQYF. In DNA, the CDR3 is TGTGCCAGCAGTCTTTCCGCAGGGTTCGAGCAGTACTTC.